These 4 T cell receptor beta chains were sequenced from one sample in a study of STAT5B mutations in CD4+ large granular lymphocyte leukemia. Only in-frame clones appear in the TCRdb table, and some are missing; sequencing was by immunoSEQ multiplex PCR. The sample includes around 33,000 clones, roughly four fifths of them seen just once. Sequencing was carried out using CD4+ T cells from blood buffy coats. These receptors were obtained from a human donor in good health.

The CDR3 nucleotides are TGTGCCAGCAGCGTATCGAACAGGGTTGGCAACTATGGCTACACCTTC. This translates into CASSVSNRVGNYGYTF. The chain is built from TRBV9 and TRBJ1-2, with a tentative D call TRBD1 (6 bases). CDR3 size: 16 residues. Germline V gene sequence: CDR1 SGDLS, CDR2 YYNGEE. The V end lost 1 base, the J end lost 2 bases, and 15 bases lay between the germline ends.

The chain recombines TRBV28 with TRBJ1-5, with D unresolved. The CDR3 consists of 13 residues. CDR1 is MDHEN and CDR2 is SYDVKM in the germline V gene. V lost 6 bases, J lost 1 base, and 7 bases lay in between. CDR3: CASRGTSNQPQHF. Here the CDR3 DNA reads TGTGCCAGCAGGGGAACCAGCAATCAGCCCCAGCATTTT.

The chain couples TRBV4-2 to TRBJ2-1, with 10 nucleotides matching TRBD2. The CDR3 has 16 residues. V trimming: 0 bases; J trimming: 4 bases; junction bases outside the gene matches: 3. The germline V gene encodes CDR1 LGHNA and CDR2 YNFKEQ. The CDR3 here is CASSQDWTSGYNEQFF. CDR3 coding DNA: TGTGCCAGCAGCCAAGATTGGACTAGCGGATACAATGAGCAGTTCTTC.

The CDR3 reads CASGRTSGSTEQFF. The CDR3 DNA reads TGTGCCAGCGGAAGGACTAGCGGGAGCACTGAGCAGTTCTTC. The chain joins TRBV7-2 to TRBJ2-1; TRBD2 aligns across 13 bases. The CDR3 is 14 residues long. V gave up 8 bases and J gave up 9 bases; unmatched junction bases: 7. Germline CDR1 reads SGHTA; CDR2 reads FQGNSA.